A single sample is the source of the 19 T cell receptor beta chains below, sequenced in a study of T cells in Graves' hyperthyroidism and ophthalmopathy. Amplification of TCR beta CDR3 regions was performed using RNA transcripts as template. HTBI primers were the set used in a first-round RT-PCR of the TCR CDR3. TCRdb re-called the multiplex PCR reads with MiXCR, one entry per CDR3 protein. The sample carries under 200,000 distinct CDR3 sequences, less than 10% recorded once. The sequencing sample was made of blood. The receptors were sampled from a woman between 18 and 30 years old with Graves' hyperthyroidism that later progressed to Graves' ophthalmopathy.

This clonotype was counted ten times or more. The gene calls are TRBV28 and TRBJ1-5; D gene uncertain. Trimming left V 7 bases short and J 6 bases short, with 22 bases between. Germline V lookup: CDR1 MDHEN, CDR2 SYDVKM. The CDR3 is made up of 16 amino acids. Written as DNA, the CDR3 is TGTGCCAGCATTACACCCGGGAGAGGGAGGAGTCAGCCCCAGCATTTT. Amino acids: CASITPGRGRSQPQHF.

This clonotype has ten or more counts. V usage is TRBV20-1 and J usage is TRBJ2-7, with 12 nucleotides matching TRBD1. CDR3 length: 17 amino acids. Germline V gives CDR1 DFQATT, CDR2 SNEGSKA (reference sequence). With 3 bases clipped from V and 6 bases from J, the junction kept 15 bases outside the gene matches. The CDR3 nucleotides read TGCAGTGCTAGTGGGAGGGGGACAGGGGGCGGACTGGGCGAGCAGTACTTC. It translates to CSASGRGTGGGLGEQYF.

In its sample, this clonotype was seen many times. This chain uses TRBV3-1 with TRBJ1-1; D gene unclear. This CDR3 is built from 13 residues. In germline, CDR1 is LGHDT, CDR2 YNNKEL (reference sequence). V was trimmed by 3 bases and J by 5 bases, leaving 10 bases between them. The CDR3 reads CASSHDIGTEAFF. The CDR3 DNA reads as TGTGCCAGCAGCCATGATATCGGGACTGAAGCTTTCTTT.

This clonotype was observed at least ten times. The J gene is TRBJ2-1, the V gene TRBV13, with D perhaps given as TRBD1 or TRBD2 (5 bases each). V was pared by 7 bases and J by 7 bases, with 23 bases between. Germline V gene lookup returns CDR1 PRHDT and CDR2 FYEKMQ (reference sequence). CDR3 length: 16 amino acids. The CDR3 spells CASTLGPGTFENEQFF. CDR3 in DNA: TGTGCCAGCACCTTGGGACCCGGGACCTTTGAGAATGAGCAGTTCTTC.

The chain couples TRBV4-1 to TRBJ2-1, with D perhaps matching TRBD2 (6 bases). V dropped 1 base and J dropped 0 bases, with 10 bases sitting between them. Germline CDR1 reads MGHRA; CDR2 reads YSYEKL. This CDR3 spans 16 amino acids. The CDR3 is CASSQGGTLSYNEQFF. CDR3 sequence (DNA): TGCGCCAGCAGCCAAGGCGGGACGCTCTCCTACAATGAGCAGTTCTTC.

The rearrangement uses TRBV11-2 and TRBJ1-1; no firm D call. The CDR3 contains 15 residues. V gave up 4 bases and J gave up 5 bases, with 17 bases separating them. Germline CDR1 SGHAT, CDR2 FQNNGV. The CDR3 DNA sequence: TGTGCCAGCAGCTCCTCCCCGGGCGGGTGGACTGAAGCTTTCTTT. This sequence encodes CASSSSPGGWTEAFF.

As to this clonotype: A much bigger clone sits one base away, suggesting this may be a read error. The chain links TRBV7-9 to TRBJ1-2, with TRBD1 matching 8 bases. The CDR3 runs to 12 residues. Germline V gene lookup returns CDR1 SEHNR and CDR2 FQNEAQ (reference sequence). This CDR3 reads CDSSPPQGAYTF. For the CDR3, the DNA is TGTGACAGCAGCCCCCCCCAGGGGGCCTACACCTTC.

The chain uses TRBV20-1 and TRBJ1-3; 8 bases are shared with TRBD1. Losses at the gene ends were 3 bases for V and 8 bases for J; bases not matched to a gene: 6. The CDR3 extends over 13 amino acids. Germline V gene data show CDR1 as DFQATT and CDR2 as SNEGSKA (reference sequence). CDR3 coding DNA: TGCAGTGCTAGGGACAGGGAGGCATACACCATATATTTT. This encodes CSARDREAYTIYF.

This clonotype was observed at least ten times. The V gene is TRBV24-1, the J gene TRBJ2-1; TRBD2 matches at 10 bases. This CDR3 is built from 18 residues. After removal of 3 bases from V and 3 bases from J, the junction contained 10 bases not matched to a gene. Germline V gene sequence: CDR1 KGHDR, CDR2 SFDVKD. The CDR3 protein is CATSDIRTSGHGYNEQFF. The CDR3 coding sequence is TGTGCCACCAGTGATATACGGACTAGCGGCCACGGCTACAATGAGCAGTTCTTC.

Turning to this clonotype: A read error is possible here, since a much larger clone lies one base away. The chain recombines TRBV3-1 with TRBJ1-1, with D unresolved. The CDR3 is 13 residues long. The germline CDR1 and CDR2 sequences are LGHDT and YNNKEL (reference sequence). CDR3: CASGQASVTEAFF. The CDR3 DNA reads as TGTGCCAGCGGCCAAGCTAGCGTCACTGAAGCTTTCTTT.

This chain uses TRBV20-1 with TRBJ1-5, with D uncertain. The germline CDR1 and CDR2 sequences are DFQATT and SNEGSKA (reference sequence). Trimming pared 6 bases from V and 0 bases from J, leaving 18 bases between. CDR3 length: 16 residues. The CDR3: CSAHDPLLSSNQPQHF. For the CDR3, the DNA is TGCAGTGCCCACGACCCCCTATTAAGTAGCAATCAGCCCCAGCATTTT.

CDR3 DNA: TGTGCCAGCAATACAGTGAACACTGAAGCTTTCTTT. This encodes CASNTVNTEAFF. The rearrangement joins TRBV9 to TRBJ1-1, with D uncertain. This CDR3 has 12 amino acids. The V and J ends lost 6 bases and 0 bases respectively, with 6 bases between them. Germline V gene sequence: CDR1 SGDLS, CDR2 YYNGEE.

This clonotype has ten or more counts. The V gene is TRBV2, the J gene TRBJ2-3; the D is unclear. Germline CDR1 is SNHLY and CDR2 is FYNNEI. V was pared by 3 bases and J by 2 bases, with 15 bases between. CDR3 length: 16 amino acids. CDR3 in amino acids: CASSDGQQTFTDTQYF. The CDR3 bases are TGTGCCAGCAGTGATGGTCAGCAGACGTTCACAGATACGCAGTATTTT.

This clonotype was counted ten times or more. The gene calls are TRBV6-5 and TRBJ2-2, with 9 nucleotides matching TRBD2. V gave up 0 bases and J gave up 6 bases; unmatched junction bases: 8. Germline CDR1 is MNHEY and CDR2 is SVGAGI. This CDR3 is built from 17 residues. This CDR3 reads CASSYSLVAGDSGELFF. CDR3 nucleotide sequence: TGTGCCAGCAGTTACTCGTTGGTAGCGGGAGATTCCGGGGAGCTGTTTTTT.

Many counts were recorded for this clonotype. This chain's CDR3 is CASSLAESKKAFF. CDR3 bases: TGTGCCAGCAGCTTAGCAGAGTCTAAGAAAGCTTTCTTT. The V gene is TRBV11-2, the J gene TRBJ1-1; no clear D. Trimming took 1 base from V and 9 from J, leaving 12 bases between them. The CDR3 is made up of 13 amino acids. Germline V gene sequence: CDR1 SGHAT, CDR2 FQNNGV.

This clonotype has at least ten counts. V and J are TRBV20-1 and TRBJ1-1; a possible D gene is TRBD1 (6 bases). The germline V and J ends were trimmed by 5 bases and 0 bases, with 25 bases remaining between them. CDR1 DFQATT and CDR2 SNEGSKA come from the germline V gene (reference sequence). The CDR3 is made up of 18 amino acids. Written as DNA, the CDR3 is TGCAGTGCTGCAGGGGAACTAACGAACACAAGAATGAACACTGAAGCTTTCTTT. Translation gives CSAAGELTNTRMNTEAFF.

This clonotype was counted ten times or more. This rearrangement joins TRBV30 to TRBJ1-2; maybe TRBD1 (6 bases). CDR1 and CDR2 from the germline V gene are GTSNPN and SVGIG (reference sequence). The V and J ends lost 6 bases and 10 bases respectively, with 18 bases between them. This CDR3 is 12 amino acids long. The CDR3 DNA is TGTGCCTGTGAAGGGGGATTTGAGGTCTACACCTTC. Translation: CACEGGFEVYTF.

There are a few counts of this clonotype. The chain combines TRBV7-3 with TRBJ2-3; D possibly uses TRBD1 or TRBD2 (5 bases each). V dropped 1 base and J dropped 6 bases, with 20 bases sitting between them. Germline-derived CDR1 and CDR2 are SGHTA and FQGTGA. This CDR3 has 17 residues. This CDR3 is CASSLRDPPLQGDTQYF. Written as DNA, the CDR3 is TGTGCCAGCAGCTTAAGGGACCCTCCTCTTCAAGGGGATACGCAGTATTTT.

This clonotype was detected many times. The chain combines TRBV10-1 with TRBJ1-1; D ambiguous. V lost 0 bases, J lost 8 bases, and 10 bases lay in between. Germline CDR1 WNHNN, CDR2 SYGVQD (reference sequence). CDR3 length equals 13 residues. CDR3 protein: CASSESLPGEAFF. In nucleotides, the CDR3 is TGCGCCAGCAGTGAGTCGTTGCCGGGGGAAGCTTTCTTT.